Below, 27 T cell receptor beta chains from the same sample are listed, as sequenced in a study of T cells in tuberculosis. Produced via immunoSEQ multiplex PCR; TCRdb's table is partial and in-frame only. The table shows just under 45,000 clones, with around 94% occurring only once. The specimen sequenced was PBMCs. All receptors come from a donor aged 10 to 29 with latent tuberculosis or without tuberculosis infection. Some clones in this sample may be carry-over from other donors' samples.

The V and J genes are TRBV10-3 and TRBJ1-2; D uncertain. Per the germline V gene, CDR1 is ENHRY and CDR2 is SYGVKD. The CDR3 covers 14 residues. The V end was cut by 4 bases, the J end by 6 bases, with 15 bases between. This CDR3 reads CAISVMRVWDGYTF. CDR3 nucleotides: TGTGCCATCAGTGTTATGAGGGTATGGGATGGCTACACCTTC.

The rearrangement links TRBV7-9 to TRBJ1-1; D is unclear. There are 15 residues in the CDR3. The V gene's germline CDR1 is SEHNR and CDR2 FQNEAQ (reference sequence). V was clipped by 4 bases and J by 8 bases, with 20 bases between them. CDR3 coding DNA: TGTGCCAGCAGCTCCCTCGTTATTCAGGCAGGAGAAGCTTTCTTT. It specifies CASSSLVIQAGEAFF.

The chain links TRBV27 to TRBJ2-7; 9 nucleotides match TRBD1. The CDR3 runs to 12 residues. Per germline, CDR1 MNHEY and CDR2 SMNVEV (reference sequence). V gave up 2 bases and J gave up 12 bases; unmatched junction bases: 5. The CDR3 sequence is CASSLDRDRVYF. CDR3 in DNA: TGTGCCAGCAGTTTAGACCGGGACAGGGTGTACTTC.

The table lists this clone with a count of one. CDR3 sequence (DNA): TGTGCCAGCAGTTTCCAAACCTTGCCGGAGGGTCAATGGCCCCAGCATTTT. It yields the protein CASSFQTLPEGQWPQHF. This sequence joins TRBV27 and TRBJ1-5, with D unresolved. The germline V gene has CDR1 MNHEY and CDR2 SMNVEV (reference sequence). CDR3 length: 17 amino acids. V dropped 3 bases and J dropped 9 bases, with 24 bases sitting between them.

V is TRBV29-1 and J is TRBJ2-7; D is possibly TRBD1 (6 bases). Per the germline V gene, CDR1 is SQVTM and CDR2 is ANQGSEA. The CDR3 has 13 residues. V was clipped by 7 bases and J by 4 bases, with 17 bases between them. CDR3 region: CSAALDRRYEQYF. The DNA of the CDR3 is TGCAGCGCTGCCTTAGACAGGAGATACGAGCAGTACTTC.

The chain recombines TRBV4-3 with TRBJ2-7; 7 bases match TRBD1. Germline V CDR1 and CDR2: LGHNA, YSLEER. J was trimmed by 2 bases and V by 0 bases; bases with no gene match: 1. This CDR3 is 14 amino acids long. The CDR3 reads CASSQDGTAYEQYF. The DNA for the CDR3 is TGCGCCAGCAGCCAAGACGGGACAGCCTACGAGCAGTACTTC.

The chain recombines TRBV5-1 with TRBJ1-2; 7 nucleotides align to TRBD1. V lost 2 bases, J lost 7 bases, and 5 bases stayed unmatched. This CDR3 spans 13 amino acids. The germline V gene encodes CDR1 SGHRS and CDR2 YFSETQ. The CDR3 loop reads CASSLTGAAGYTF. CDR3 bases: TGCGCCAGCAGCTTAACAGGGGCGGCTGGCTACACCTTC.

The CDR3 nucleotides read TGTGCCAGCAGCTCCCCATACTCCGGGACAGGGCTAGTAACCGGGGAGCTGTTTTTT. Its translation: CASSSPYSGTGLVTGELFF. The chain couples TRBV7-2 to TRBJ2-2; 9 nucleotides align to TRBD1. CDR3 size: 19 residues. The trim removed 4 bases at V and 5 bases at J, leaving 17 bases unmatched. Germline CDR1 SGHTA, CDR2 FQGNSA.

This clone came up a few times. V gene TRBV28 combines with J gene TRBJ1-5; 8 positions agree with TRBD1. With 8 bases clipped from V and 11 bases from J, the junction kept 5 bases outside the gene matches. CDR3 length equals 11 residues. Germline loops: CDR1 MDHEN, CDR2 SYDVKM. CDR3 bases: TGTGCCAGCTATACAGGGGGAGCCCAGCATTTT. The encoded protein is CASYTGGAQHF.

The rearrangement uses TRBV7-8 and TRBJ2-1; TRBD1 agrees at 8 bases. After removal of 5 bases from V and 2 bases from J, the junction contained 8 bases not matched to a gene. The germline CDR1 and CDR2 sequences are SGHVS and FQNEAQ. CDR3 length: 16 residues. CDR3 coding DNA: TGTGCCAGCAGCATCCGGACAGGGTTCACCTACAATGAGCAGTTCTTC. It is translated as CASSIRTGFTYNEQFF.

This chain connects TRBV4-3 to TRBJ2-7; 9 bases line up with TRBD1. The germline CDR1 and CDR2 sequences are LGHNA and YSLEER. This CDR3 has 15 residues. V was clipped by 0 bases and J by 4 bases; unmatched bases: 4. The CDR3 coding sequence is TGCGCCAGCAGCCAAGAACCGGGACAGGGTTACGAGCAGTACTTC. Encoded protein: CASSQEPGQGYEQYF.

The chain employs TRBV1 and TRBJ2-2; no check of the table's D call, TRBD1, against the DNA was made. TRBV1 is flagged as a pseudogene. The length of the CDR3 is 16 residues. DNA of the CDR3: TGCACCAGCAGCCAAGAAAGCCAGGGAAAGTCCGGGGAGCTGTTTTTT. Protein sequence: CTSSQESQGKSGELFF.

The rearrangement uses TRBV6-6 and TRBJ2-3, with 7 bases aligning to TRBD2. In germline, CDR1 is MNHNY, CDR2 SVGAGI (reference sequence). The CDR3 contains 15 residues. V shed 2 bases and J 2 bases; nucleotides not matched to a gene: 4. CDR3: CASSYGRGNTDTQYF. DNA of the CDR3: TGTGCCAGCAGTTACGGGCGGGGGAACACAGATACGCAGTATTTT.

This chain links TRBV27 with TRBJ2-3; TRBD2 matches 9 bases. There are 16 residues in the CDR3. J lost 2 bases, V lost 0 bases, and 3 bases had no gene match. The germline CDR1 and CDR2 sequences are MNHEY and SMNVEV (reference sequence). CDR3 region: CASSLSPSGDTDTQYF. The CDR3 DNA sequence: TGTGCCAGCAGTTTATCCCCTAGCGGGGACACAGATACGCAGTATTTT.

This sequence joins TRBV7-8 and TRBJ1-2; possibly TRBD1 for D (6 bases). The V end was cut by 5 bases, the J end by 1 base, with 17 bases between. This CDR3 comprises 16 residues. Per germline, CDR1 SGHVS and CDR2 FQNEAQ. The CDR3 nucleotides read TGTGCCAGCAGCCCCAAGACAGGCACCTTTAACTATGGCTACACCTTC. Encoded protein: CASSPKTGTFNYGYTF.

The chain uses TRBV5-1 and TRBJ1-5; 8 bases agree with TRBD1. The CDR3 length is 14 residues. Germline V gene data show CDR1 as SGHRS and CDR2 as YFSETQ. Trimming cost V 5 bases and J 4 bases; bases outside gene matches: 5. The CDR3 bases are TGCGCCAGCAGACCGACAGGGGATAATCAGCCCCAGCATTTT. Amino acids: CASRPTGDNQPQHF.

The chain carries TRBV19 and TRBJ1-2, with 7 nucleotides matching TRBD1. Germline CDR1 is LNHDA and CDR2 is SQIVND (reference sequence). Unmatched junction bases numbered 6, after V lost 7 bases and J lost 4 bases. The CDR3 has 13 residues. CDR3 in DNA: TGTGCCAGTACCGGTGGGACAGTCTATGGCTACACCTTC. Its protein is CASTGGTVYGYTF.

The genes are TRBV14 and TRBJ1-3; the match to TRBD1 covers 8 bases. This CDR3 contains 16 residues. Trimming took 4 bases from V and 2 from J; bases not matched to a gene: 7. Germline CDR1 is SGHDN and CDR2 is FVKESK. For the CDR3, the DNA is TGTGCCAGCAGCCGAACAACAGGGGGTCCTGGAAACACCATATATTTT. Its protein product is CASSRTTGGPGNTIYF.

V usage is TRBV6-5 and J usage is TRBJ1-2; D gene ambiguous. The germline V gene has CDR1 MNHEY and CDR2 SVGAGI. V dropped 6 bases and J dropped 4 bases, with 9 bases sitting between them. The CDR3 loop spans 12 amino acids. The CDR3 DNA is TGTGCCAGCAGGGAGGGTACCTATGGCTACACCTTC. Amino acids: CASREGTYGYTF.

The chain is built from TRBV9 and TRBJ2-3, with D possibly matching TRBD1 (6 bases). Trimming stripped 0 bases from V and 2 bases from J, with 7 bases between. The germline V gene has CDR1 SGDLS and CDR2 YYNGEE. The CDR3 consists of 14 residues. As DNA, the CDR3 is TGTGCCAGCAGCGTAGCAGGGGACACAGATACGCAGTATTTT. Protein sequence: CASSVAGDTDTQYF.

V is TRBV7-3 and J is TRBJ2-2; 8 bases are a match to TRBD1. V trimming: 5 bases; J trimming: 5 bases; junction bases outside the gene matches: 13. The CDR3 has 17 amino acids. Germline V gene sequence: CDR1 SGHTA, CDR2 FQGTGA. The CDR3 DNA reads as TGTGCCAGCAGCCGAACACCGAACAGGGGGTCAACCGGGGAGCTGTTTTTT. Residues: CASSRTPNRGSTGELFF.

The chain joins TRBV11-2 to TRBJ2-2, with D possibly matching TRBD2 (7 bases). Trimming left V 2 bases short and J 8 bases short, with 27 bases between. Looked up from germline, CDR1 is SGHAT and CDR2 is FQNNGV. This CDR3 contains 19 residues. CDR3: CASSLSPRGRREPSGELFF. CDR3 bases: TGTGCCAGCAGCTTATCTCCGAGGGGGAGGCGGGAGCCATCGGGGGAGCTGTTTTTT. The full variable domain, completed using reference TRBV11-2 and TRBJ2-2, is EAGVAQSPRYKIIEKRQSVAFWCNPISGHATLYWYQQILGQGPKLLIQFQNNGVVDDSQLPKDRFSAERLKGVDSTLKIQPAKLEDSAVYLCASSLSPRGRREPSGELFFGEGSRLTVL.

This chain connects TRBV27 to TRBJ2-3; D not certain. The CDR3 covers 13 residues. The V end lost 6 bases, the J end lost 0 bases, and 7 bases lay between the germline ends. Germline CDR1 MNHEY, CDR2 SMNVEV (reference sequence). The CDR3 DNA reads as TGTGCCAGCAGCCCCACTAGCACAGATACGCAGTATTTT. Translation: CASSPTSTDTQYF.

V gene TRBV9 combines with J gene TRBJ1-1; D possibly corresponds to TRBD1 (6 bases). Germline-derived CDR1 and CDR2 are SGDLS and YYNGEE. V shed 2 bases and J shed 1 base, with 12 bases lying between them. This CDR3 is 15 amino acids long. The CDR3 sequence: CASSVGALGNTEAFF. Written as DNA, the CDR3 is TGTGCCAGCAGCGTGGGGGCGTTGGGGAACACTGAAGCTTTCTTT.

The rearrangement links TRBV4-1 to TRBJ1-3; tentatively, D is TRBD1 (6 bases). This CDR3 spans 13 amino acids. Germline CDR1 reads MGHRA; CDR2 reads YSYEKL. The V and J ends lost 8 bases and 4 bases respectively, with 12 bases between them. The CDR3 protein is CASWGPSGNTIYF. CDR3 bases: TGCGCCAGCTGGGGGCCATCCGGAAACACCATATATTTT.

The V call is TRBV25-1, the J call TRBJ1-5; D not certain. The V and J ends lost 1 base and 8 bases respectively, with 9 bases between them. Germline CDR1 reads MGHDK; CDR2 reads SYGVNS. The length of the CDR3 is 13 residues. In DNA, the CDR3 is TGTGCCAGCAGTGAATGGTTGAGGGAGCCCCAGCATTTT. The encoded protein is CASSEWLREPQHF. The whole variable domain, remainder taken from reference TRBV25-1 and TRBJ1-5, is EADIYQTPRYLVIGTGKKITLECSQTMGHDKMYWYQQDPGMELHLIHYSYGVNSTEKGDLSSESTVSRIRTEHFPLTLESARPSHTSQYLCASSEWLREPQHFGDGTRLSIL.

V and J are TRBV6-6 and TRBJ1-1; TRBD1 agrees at 7 bases. The V gene's germline CDR1 is MNHNY and CDR2 SVGAGI (reference sequence). The CDR3 consists of 16 residues. Trimming took 6 bases from V and 1 from J; bases not matched to a gene: 11. The DNA of the CDR3 is TGTGCCAGCAGACCGACAGGGACTTTTCAGAACACTGAAGCTTTCTTT. Protein sequence: CASRPTGTFQNTEAFF.